A single sample is the source of the 14 T cell receptor beta chains below, sequenced in a study of OX40 agonist ivuxolimab in advanced cancers. TCRdb's copy holds only in-frame clones and misses some; the assay was immunoSEQ multiplex PCR. The table includes about 41,000 clones, 60% to 80% detected once. Sample: CD4+ or CD8+ T cells sorted from blood, taken in a trial of the OX40 agonist ivuxolimab. Receptors originate from an adult with an advanced solid tumor such as melanoma, head and neck, liver or kidney cancer.

CDR3 DNA sequence: TGCGCCAGCAGCTTGGCAGGGCCCACAGATACGCAGTATTTT. Residues: CASSLAGPTDTQYF. The chain combines TRBV5-1 with TRBJ2-3; D might be TRBD1 (5 bases). V lost 0 bases, J lost 2 bases, and 7 bases lay in between. This CDR3 has 14 amino acids. CDR1 is SGHRS, CDR2 YFSETQ, per germline.

The chain employs TRBV28 and TRBJ2-7, with 7 nucleotides matching TRBD2. With 7 bases clipped from V and 3 bases from J, the junction kept 15 bases outside the gene matches. This CDR3 is built from 16 residues. Germline assignment: CDR1 MDHEN and CDR2 SYDVKM. The CDR3 spells CASNSRGREVSYEQYF. For the CDR3, the DNA is TGTGCCAGCAACTCCCGGGGGAGGGAGGTCAGCTACGAGCAGTACTTC.

The V and J genes are TRBV7-2 and TRBJ1-3; D remains unclear. Germline-derived CDR1 and CDR2 are SGHTA and FQGNSA. The V gene lost 4 bases and the J gene lost 4 bases, with 14 bases spanning the gap. This CDR3 has 15 residues. The CDR3 nucleotides are TGTGCCAGCAGCTCGCGAGGGCCCTCGGGAAACACCATATATTTT. This encodes CASSSRGPSGNTIYF.

The chain carries TRBV7-3 and TRBJ2-5, with no clear D. The germline V and J ends were trimmed by 5 bases and 5 bases, with 12 bases remaining between them. Germline loops: CDR1 SGHTA, CDR2 FQGTGA. CDR3 length equals 13 residues. Written as DNA, the CDR3 is TGTGCCAGCAGCCCCCAGTCCGGGGAGACCCAGTACTTC. Its translation is CASSPQSGETQYF.

The sample holds a few counts of this clone. The chain carries TRBV5-1 and TRBJ2-7; 14 bases are a match to TRBD2. The CDR3 runs 19 residues. Trimming removed 0 bases from V and 4 bases from J; junction bases left unmatched: 12. Germline values: CDR1 SGHRS, CDR2 YFSETQ. In DNA form, the CDR3 reads TGCGCCAGCAGCTTGGATGGGACTAGCGGGAGTTTGGGGCCTTACGAGCAGTACTTC. It yields the protein CASSLDGTSGSLGPYEQYF. The complete variable domain, with remaining parts taken from reference TRBV5-1 and TRBJ2-7, reads KAGVTQTPRYLIKTRGQQVTLSCSPISGHRSVSWYQQTPGQGLQFLFEYFSETQRNKGNFPGRFSGRQFSNSRSEMNVSTLELGDSALYLCASSLDGTSGSLGPYEQYFGPGTRLTVT.

Ten or more counts support this clone. V is TRBV4-2 and J is TRBJ1-1; D possibly corresponds to TRBD1 (6 bases). Germline V CDR1 and CDR2: LGHNA, YNFKEQ. Trimming cost V 0 bases and J 7 bases, with 12 bases left between them. This CDR3 has 14 residues. The CDR3 coding sequence is TGTGCCAGCAGCCAAGAGACGGACAGAGATGAAGCTTTCTTT. It specifies CASSQETDRDEAFF.

This rearrangement joins TRBV7-9 to TRBJ1-1, with D unclear. CDR1 is SEHNR, CDR2 FQNEAQ, per germline (reference sequence). The V gene lost 2 bases and the J gene lost 5 bases, with 9 bases spanning the gap. This CDR3 has 13 residues. The CDR3 is CASSLPGVTEAFF. CDR3 nucleotide sequence: TGTGCCAGCAGCTTACCCGGGGTAACTGAAGCTTTCTTT.

DNA of the CDR3: TGTGCCAGCAGTGTTGGGCCGCACAGCTCCTACGAGCAGTACTTC. Its translation is CASSVGPHSSYEQYF. The V and J genes are TRBV2 and TRBJ2-7; D is uncertain. V was clipped by 4 bases and J by 0 bases, with 13 bases between them. Germline CDR1 SNHLY, CDR2 FYNNEI. This CDR3 is 15 amino acids long. Together with reference TRBV2 and TRBJ2-7, the CDR3 gives the full variable domain: EPEVTQTPSHQVTQMGQEVILRCVPISNHLYFYWYRQILGQKVEFLVSFYNNEISEKSEIFDDQFSVERPDGSNFTLKIRSTKLEDSAMYFCASSVGPHSSYEQYFGPGTRLTVT.

Only a few counts were recorded for this clone. The rearrangement uses TRBV6-1 and TRBJ2-5; the D is unclear. Trimming stripped 1 base from V and 5 bases from J, with 2 bases between. Per germline, CDR1 MNHNS and CDR2 SASEGT. The length of the CDR3 is 11 residues. The CDR3 region is CASSEGETQYF. The CDR3 coding sequence is TGTGCCAGCAGTGAAGGCGAGACCCAGTACTTC.

The chain couples TRBV27 to TRBJ1-1, with D perhaps TRBD1 (5 bases). Trimming shortened V by 8 bases and J by 7 bases, and 14 bases separated the two germline ends. The V gene's germline CDR1 is MNHEY and CDR2 SMNVEV (reference sequence). This CDR3 comprises 12 residues. Here the CDR3 reads CASGLWGDEAFF. CDR3 bases: TGTGCCAGCGGGCTCTGGGGGGATGAAGCTTTCTTT.

The chain has TRBV6-6 and TRBJ2-2; 9 nucleotides line up with TRBD2. V trimming: 6 bases; J trimming: 5 bases; junction bases outside the gene matches: 10. Germline V CDR1 and CDR2: MNHNY, SVGAGI (reference sequence). The CDR3 runs 16 residues. This CDR3 reads CASSWRGGAGTGELFF. The CDR3 DNA reads TGTGCCAGCAGCTGGCGCGGGGGGGCCGGAACCGGGGAGCTGTTTTTT.

This chain connects TRBV5-8 to TRBJ2-1; D not certain. The CDR3 totals 12 residues. V dropped 1 base and J dropped 8 bases, with 7 bases sitting between them. Germline assignment: CDR1 SGHTS and CDR2 YDEGEE. CDR3 amino acids: CASSLRVDEQFF. The CDR3 bases are TGTGCCAGCAGCTTGCGAGTAGATGAGCAGTTCTTC.

The CDR3 is CASSLIQGGATDTQYF. The CDR3 DNA follows: TGTGCCAGCAGCCTTATACAGGGGGGCGCCACAGATACGCAGTATTTT. This sequence joins TRBV7-9 and TRBJ2-3, with 8 nucleotides matching TRBD1. The CDR3 spans 16 residues. Per the germline V gene, CDR1 is SEHNR and CDR2 is FQNEAQ (reference sequence). V gave up 5 bases and J gave up 2 bases; unmatched junction bases: 9.

The chain recombines TRBV28 with TRBJ2-1; TRBD2 matches 7 bases. Germline assignment: CDR1 MDHEN and CDR2 SYDVKM. CDR3 length: 16 residues. The ends lost 7 bases at V and 2 bases at J; junction bases unmatched: 11. The CDR3 DNA sequence: TGTGCCAGCACTACTCGGGAGGCTAGGGCCTACAATGAGCAGTTCTTC. Protein sequence: CASTTREARAYNEQFF. The full variable domain, in which reference TRBV28 and TRBJ2-1 provide the parts outside the CDR3, is DVKVTQSSRYLVKRTGEKVFLECVQDMDHENMFWYRQDPGLGLRLIYFSYDVKMKEKGDIPEGYSVSREKKERFSLILESASTNQTSMYLCASTTREARAYNEQFFGPGTRLTVL.